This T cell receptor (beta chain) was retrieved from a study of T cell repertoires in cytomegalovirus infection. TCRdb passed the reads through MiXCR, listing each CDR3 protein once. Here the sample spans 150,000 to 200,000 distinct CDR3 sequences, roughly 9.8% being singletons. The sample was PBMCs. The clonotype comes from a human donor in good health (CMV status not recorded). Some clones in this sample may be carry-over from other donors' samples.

CDR3 protein: CAISAVSTDQPQHF. The CDR3 nucleotides read TGTGCCATCAGTGCAGTATCTACAGATCAGCCCCAGCATTTT. The rearrangement links TRBV10-3 to TRBJ1-5; D gene ambiguous. The germline V and J ends were trimmed by 4 bases and 5 bases, with 12 bases remaining between them. Germline V gene data show CDR1 as ENHRY and CDR2 as SYGVKD. The CDR3 has 14 residues.